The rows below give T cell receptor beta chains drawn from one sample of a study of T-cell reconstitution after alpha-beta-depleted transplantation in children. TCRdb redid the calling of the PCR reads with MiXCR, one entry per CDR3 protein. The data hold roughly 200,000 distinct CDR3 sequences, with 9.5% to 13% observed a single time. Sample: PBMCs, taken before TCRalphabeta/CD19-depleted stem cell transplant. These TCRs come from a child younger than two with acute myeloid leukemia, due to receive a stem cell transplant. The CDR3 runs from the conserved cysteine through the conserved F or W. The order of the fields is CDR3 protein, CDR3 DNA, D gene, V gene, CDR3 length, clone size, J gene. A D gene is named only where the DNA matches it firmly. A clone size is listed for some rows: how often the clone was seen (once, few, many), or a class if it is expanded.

CATSEGLAVGELFF | TGTGCCACCAGTGAGGGACTAGCGGTGGGGGAGCTGTTTTTT | TRBD2 | TRBV24-1 | 14 | NA | TRBJ2-2
CASRPEGGGEQFF | TGTGCCAGCAGACCCGAAGGGGGGGGTGAGCAGTTCTTC | NA | TRBV12-3/TRBV12-4 | 13 | many | TRBJ2-1
CSVEDRLNPSSYNEQFF | TGCAGCGTTGAAGATCGGCTCAATCCATCCTCCTACAATGAGCAGTTCTTC | NA | TRBV29-1 | 17 | many | TRBJ2-1
CASSLRGTGDTDTQYF | TGTGCCAGCAGCTTAAGGGGGACAGGAGACACAGATACGCAGTATTTT | TRBD1 | TRBV7-3 | 16 | many | TRBJ2-3
CSARGDRGEWNSPLHF | TGCAGTGCTAGGGGGGACAGGGGCGAGTGGAATTCACCCCTCCACTTT | TRBD1 | TRBV20-1 | 16 | many | TRBJ1-6
CSASQRRDSYEQYF | TGCAGTGCTAGCCAGCGGAGGGACTCCTACGAGCAGTACTTC | NA | TRBV20-1 | 14 | many | TRBJ2-7
CASYSPPMNNEQFF | TGTGCCAGCTACAGCCCCCCGATGAACAATGAGCAGTTCTTC | NA | TRBV6-1 | 14 | few | TRBJ2-1
CASSSSFNEKLFF | TGTGCCAGCAGTAGTAGTTTTAATGAAAAACTGTTTTTT | NA | TRBV27 | 13 | many | TRBJ1-4
CASSLGVYGGAGGYTF | TGTGCCAGCAGCTTGGGGGTATATGGGGGGGCTGGTGGCTACACCTTC | NA | TRBV5-4 | 16 | many | TRBJ1-2
CASSPGLAGAHEQFF | TGTGCCAGCAGCCCCGGACTAGCGGGAGCCCATGAGCAGTTCTTC | TRBD2 | TRBV14 | 15 | many | TRBJ2-1
CASSLTYYYEQYF | TGTGCCAGCAGTTTGACCTATTACTACGAGCAGTACTTC | NA | TRBV28 | 13 | NA | TRBJ2-7
CASPVEFMGAYNEQFF | TGTGCCAGCCCTGTCGAGTTCATGGGCGCCTACAATGAGCAGTTCTTC | NA | TRBV7-9 | 16 | many | TRBJ2-1
CASSLIQSNTEAFF | TGTGCCAGCAGCTTAATACAGTCGAACACTGAAGCTTTCTTT | NA | TRBV7-2 | 14 | many | TRBJ1-1
CASSYARGWNQPQHF | TGTGCCAGCAGTTACGCCAGGGGTTGGAATCAGCCCCAGCATTTT | NA | TRBV6-2/TRBV6-3 | 15 | many | TRBJ1-5
CATTGGGAYGYTF | TGTGCCACGACAGGGGGCGGCGCTTATGGCTACACCTTC | TRBD1 | TRBV7-2 | 13 | many | TRBJ1-2
CASSAPQGTQPQHF | TGTGCCAGCAGTGCACCACAGGGGACCCAGCCCCAGCATTTT | TRBD1 | TRBV2 | 14 | few | TRBJ1-5
CASKGLAGEIGYEQYF | TGTGCCAGTAAAGGACTAGCGGGAGAGATTGGGTACGAGCAGTACTTC | TRBD2 | TRBV19 | 16 | NA | TRBJ2-7
CASSPPGRPNTEAFF | TGTGCCAGCAGCCCGCCGGGGAGACCGAACACTGAAGCTTTCTTT | NA | TRBV7-2 | 15 | few | TRBJ1-1
CSARDFRRNTEAFF | TGCAGTGCTAGGGACTTCAGGAGGAACACTGAAGCTTTCTTT | NA | TRBV20-1 | 14 | many | TRBJ1-1
CASTPKTSGRADTQYF | TGCGCCAGCACTCCGAAGACTAGCGGGAGGGCAGATACGCAGTATTTT | TRBD2 | TRBV5-1 | 16 | many | TRBJ2-3
CASSPGLLAKNIQYF | TGTGCCAGCAGCCCAGGCCTCTTAGCCAAAAACATTCAGTACTTC | NA | TRBV9 | 15 | many | TRBJ2-4
CASSWTYTDNSGNTIYF | TGTGCCAGCAGTTGGACCTACACCGACAACTCTGGAAACACCATATATTTT | NA | TRBV12-3/TRBV12-4 | 17 | many | TRBJ1-3